These 5 T cell receptor beta chains share one sample of origin, sequenced in a study of Ad26.COV2.S vaccination and SARS-CoV-2 variants listed by TCRdb under 2021. Read against the paper, the sample's treatment or condition label means: 19 received Ad26.COV2.S at low or high dose, single or two shots; 5 received placebo; per-sample allocation not given. For vaccine and placebo recipients, repertoires were sequenced using samples collected on day 63 after the first injection. Libraries were made using the immunoSEQ multiplex PCR assay. As stored in TCRdb, this immuneACCESS dataset retains in-frame rearrangements with V and J assigned. A fraction of the clones does not appear; measured against another copy, unresolved V genes explain less than half of the discrepancy, and the remainder lacks a known reason. The sample contains hundreds of thousands of clones, more than 75% of them found a single time. The ten biggest clones cover roughly 3.5% of the sample.

Specimen: peripheral blood, collected in a trial of Ad26.COV2.S vaccine versus placebo. These receptors all come from a person aged 18 to 65 who received the Ad26.COV2.S COVID-19 vaccine or a placebo.

The J gene is TRBJ2-7, the V gene TRBV5-4; D is possibly TRBD1 (5 bases). V lost 5 bases to trimming and J lost 4 bases, with 13 bases between them. Germline CDR1 and CDR2: SGHNT and YYREEE (reference sequence). The CDR3 length is 13 residues. CDR3 nucleotides: TGTGCCAGCAGTAACACAGGAGTTTACGAGCAGTACTTC. Translation: CASSNTGVYEQYF.

V and J are TRBV10-3 and TRBJ1-1; D is ambiguous. Trimming shortened V by 10 bases and J by 5 bases, and 11 bases separated the two germline ends. This CDR3 is built from 11 residues. Germline V lookup: CDR1 ENHRY, CDR2 SYGVKD. As DNA, the CDR3 is TGTGCCACCCGGACGGGGACTGAAGCTTTCTTT. Translation gives CATRTGTEAFF.

This clone has just one count. V gene TRBV15 combines with J gene TRBJ2-2; D uncertain. V shed 0 bases and J shed 2 bases, with 10 bases lying between them. This CDR3 contains 16 residues. Per the germline V gene, CDR1 is LNHNV and CDR2 is YYDKDF (reference sequence). CDR3 sequence: CATSRDLGLNTGELFF. The CDR3 bases are TGTGCCACCAGCAGAGATCTCGGCCTCAACACCGGGGAGCTGTTTTTT.

The gene calls are TRBV28 and TRBJ1-5; D not resolved. The germline V gene encodes CDR1 MDHEN and CDR2 SYDVKM. The CDR3 runs to 12 residues. Trimming took 7 bases from V and 2 from J, leaving 6 bases between them. CDR3 coding DNA: TGTGCCAGCATGGGTGGCAATCAGCCCCAGCATTTT. Encoded protein: CASMGGNQPQHF.

In this sample, this clone turned up a few times. The CDR3 here is CASSPNPPDRLRTEAFF. CDR3 coding DNA: TGTGCCAGCAGTCCAAACCCCCCGGACAGGTTGCGGACTGAAGCTTTCTTT. The chain carries TRBV27 and TRBJ1-1, with TRBD1 matching over 7 bases. Germline values: CDR1 MNHEY, CDR2 SMNVEV (reference sequence). The CDR3 is made up of 17 amino acids. With 5 bases clipped from V and 5 bases from J, the junction kept 17 bases outside the gene matches.